A single sample gave rise to the 3 T cell receptor beta chains below, sequenced in a study of T cell responses to AZD1222 COVID-19 vaccine (dated by TCRdb to about 2021). The library was made by the immunoSEQ multiplex PCR assay. This immuneACCESS table, as held by TCRdb, lists in-frame sequences with V and J called but not all clones. Of the missing ones, under half trace to an unresolved V gene in checked studies; the others have no known cause. A total of approximately 150,000 clones appear in this sample, around 90% of them only once. Approximately 1.6% of the sample is in the top ten clones. This specimen's time point label, per the study, means: baseline before first vaccination. This specimen was peripheral blood, taken on day 0 of AZD1222 vaccination. Source of these receptors: an adult in good health.

This clone was seen just once. The chain links TRBV21-1 to TRBJ1-5. TRBV21-1 counts as a pseudogene. CDR3 size: 12 residues. The CDR3 DNA reads as TGTGCCAGCAGCCCCCCTAGTCAGCCCCAGCATTTT. Its translation is CASSPPSQPQHF.

The chain joins TRBV10-1 to TRBJ1-1; no clear D gene. Trimming took 3 bases from V and 1 from J, leaving 12 bases between them. The CDR3 extends over 15 amino acids. The germline V gene encodes CDR1 WNHNN and CDR2 SYGVQD (reference sequence). The CDR3 DNA reads TGCGCCAGCAGTGACCGAGGAGTAGCGAACACTGAAGCTTTCTTT. Translating gives CASSDRGVANTEAFF.

This chain joins TRBV5-5 and TRBJ1-2, with 9 bases lining up with TRBD1. V was clipped by 4 bases and J by 4 bases; unmatched bases: 5. The CDR3 covers 14 residues. Germline CDR1 SGHKS, CDR2 YYEKEE (reference sequence). This CDR3 reads CASSLGQGTYGYTF. CDR3 nucleotide sequence: TGTGCCAGCAGCCTGGGACAGGGAACCTATGGCTACACCTTC. The whole variable domain, remainder taken from reference TRBV5-5 and TRBJ1-2, is DAGVTQSPTHLIKTRGQQVTLRCSPISGHKSVSWYQQVLGQGPQFIFQYYEKEERGRGNFPDRFSARQFPNYSSELNVNALLLGDSALYLCASSLGQGTYGYTFGSGTRLTVV.